This T cell receptor (beta chain) was captured in a study of neoadjuvant anti-PD-1 for oral cavity cancer. In germline, CDR1 is SGHVS, CDR2 FQNEAQ. J was trimmed by 2 bases and V by 1 base; bases with no gene match: 4. This CDR3 has 15 amino acids. Cohort: HPV-negative, locally advanced oral cavity squamous cell carcinoma patients. Points on this clone: Its matching antigen is unknown.

Six replicates per PBMC sample, mostly from roughly 500 ng of genomic DNA. Clones were read by immunoSEQ multiplex PCR, and TCRdb kept only the in-frame ones, dropping some. The table has about 81,000 clones, approximately 84% seen once; the top ten hold about 2.9%. The study, taken as a whole, reports: Treg/Th17 ratio rose with pretreatment blood and fell with post-treatment tumor TCRbeta clonality.

This clonotype was obtained from a person between 35 and 79 years old with oral cavity squamous cell carcinoma. Sequences were derived from PBMCs, sampled before nivolumab (anti-PD-1) treatment. The chain is built from TRBV7-8 and TRBJ2-5, with 7 bases identical to TRBD1. The CDR3 region has the DNA TGTGCCAGCAGCTTAGGAGGGACAGCTCAAGAGACCCAGTACTTC. This codes for CASSLGGTAQETQYF.